These T cell receptor beta chains were read from a single sample in a study of T cell repertoires in cytomegalovirus infection. One entry per CDR3 protein, called by TCRdb with MiXCR from the reads. The sample has about 920,000 distinct CDR3 sequences, approximately 30% seen once. Their antigens are not known. Source: cultured CD8+ T cells from PBMCs, taken from culture after CMV antigen stimulation. The receptor source for this set is a human donor in good health (CMV status not recorded). Some clones in this sample may be carry-over from other donors' samples. Each CDR3 is given with its conserved first and last residue. Fields, in order: CDR3 DNA, CDR3 protein, D gene, V gene, clone size, J gene, CDR3 length. D genes are given only for firm matches. A clone size is listed for some rows: how often the clone was seen (once, few, many), or a class if it is expanded.

CDR3 DNA: TGCGCCAGCAGCCAGGTCATGGACGATGAGCAGTTCTTC
CDR3 protein: CASSQVMDDEQFF
D gene: .
V gene: TRBV4-1
clone size: few
J gene: TRBJ2-1
CDR3 length: 13

CDR3 DNA: TGTGCCAGCAGCCCCCTTGAGGGCGGAGGCTACACCTTC
CDR3 protein: CASSPLEGGGYTF
D gene: .
V gene: TRBV6-2/TRBV6-3
clone size: few
J gene: TRBJ1-2
CDR3 length: 13

CDR3 DNA: TGTGCCAGCGGGTACAGGGTGTTGATGGCCGGGGAGCTGTTTTTT
CDR3 protein: CASGYRVLMAGELFF
D gene: .
V gene: TRBV12-3/TRBV12-4
clone size: .
J gene: TRBJ2-2
CDR3 length: 15

CDR3 DNA: TGCGCCAGCAGCCCGACTAGTTTCACCGGGGAGCTGTTTTTT
CDR3 protein: CASSPTSFTGELFF
D gene: .
V gene: TRBV4-3
clone size: .
J gene: TRBJ2-2
CDR3 length: 14

CDR3 DNA: TGCGCCAGCAGTTCGCATTTCGGGAACAACTATGGCTACACCTTC
CDR3 protein: CASSSHFGNNYGYTF
D gene: .
V gene: TRBV5-1
clone size: few
J gene: TRBJ1-2
CDR3 length: 15

CDR3 DNA: TGTGCCAGCAGTTCTGGACACCTCACAGATACGCAGTATTTT
CDR3 protein: CASSSGHLTDTQYF
D gene: .
V gene: TRBV6-6
clone size: few
J gene: TRBJ2-3
CDR3 length: 14

CDR3 DNA: TGTGCCAGCAGTCAGGGCAGGCGGCCTGAAAAACTGTTTTTT
CDR3 protein: CASSQGRRPEKLFF
D gene: .
V gene: TRBV13
clone size: .
J gene: TRBJ1-4
CDR3 length: 14

CDR3 DNA: TGTGCCAGCAGCTTTGTCAGGGGCGGTGACTATGGCTACACCTTC
CDR3 protein: CASSFVRGGDYGYTF
D gene: .
V gene: TRBV7-3
clone size: many
J gene: TRBJ1-2
CDR3 length: 15

CDR3 DNA: TGTGCCAGCAAAGAACAGGGGACGGCCAAAAACATTCAGTACTTC
CDR3 protein: CASKEQGTAKNIQYF
D gene: TRBD1
V gene: TRBV28
clone size: few
J gene: TRBJ2-4
CDR3 length: 15

CDR3 DNA: TGTGCCAGCAGTGAAAGGGTGGCGACACAGGTCGAAGGGATTGGCTACACCTTC
CDR3 protein: CASSERVATQVEGIGYTF
D gene: .
V gene: TRBV25-1
clone size: .
J gene: TRBJ1-2
CDR3 length: 18

CDR3 DNA: TGCACCAGCAGCCAAGATTCGGGAATTGAGCAGTTCTTC
CDR3 protein: CTSSQDSGIEQFF
D gene: .
V gene: TRBV4-3
clone size: .
J gene: TRBJ2-1
CDR3 length: 13

CDR3 DNA: TGTGCCAGCAGCCCCGGACAGATCGATCATTCCTACAATGAGCAGTTCTTC
CDR3 protein: CASSPGQIDHSYNEQFF
D gene: .
V gene: TRBV28
clone size: few
J gene: TRBJ2-1
CDR3 length: 17

CDR3 DNA: TGTGCCAGCAGTTTATTGGGGGGGCCCGGGGCCAACGTCCTGACTTTC
CDR3 protein: CASSLLGGPGANVLTF
D gene: .
V gene: TRBV27
clone size: .
J gene: TRBJ2-6
CDR3 length: 16

CDR3 DNA: TGTGCCAGCAGCCCGATTTGGGGGAGCTCCTACAATGAGCAGTTCTTC
CDR3 protein: CASSPIWGSSYNEQFF
D gene: .
V gene: TRBV7-6
clone size: many
J gene: TRBJ2-1
CDR3 length: 16

CDR3 DNA: TGTGCCAGCAGTTTAAACGCGGGGGCCCAAAACATTCAGTACTTC
CDR3 protein: CASSLNAGAQNIQYF
D gene: .
V gene: TRBV12-3/TRBV12-4
clone size: few
J gene: TRBJ2-4
CDR3 length: 15

CDR3 DNA: TGTGCTAGTGGTTTAGGTGGGGGGTACGACTTCTATGGCTACACCTTC
CDR3 protein: CASGLGGGYDFYGYTF
D gene: .
V gene: TRBV12-5
clone size: few
J gene: TRBJ1-2
CDR3 length: 16

CDR3 DNA: TGTGCCAGCAGTTCTGACAGGGGAGATTCACCCCAGTACTTC
CDR3 protein: CASSSDRGDSPQYF
D gene: TRBD1
V gene: TRBV5-4
clone size: .
J gene: TRBJ2-5
CDR3 length: 14

CDR3 DNA: TGTGCCAGCACCCTTTGGGGTGAGACCCAGTACTTC
CDR3 protein: CASTLWGETQYF
D gene: .
V gene: TRBV5-6
clone size: once
J gene: TRBJ2-5
CDR3 length: 12

CDR3 DNA: TGTGCCAGCAGCTTAGGGACTAGCGTTTTTAATGAGCAGTTCTTC
CDR3 protein: CASSLGTSVFNEQFF
D gene: TRBD2
V gene: TRBV7-8
clone size: few
J gene: TRBJ2-1
CDR3 length: 15

CDR3 DNA: TGCAGCGTTGAAGGCAGCCTTAACTATGGCTACACCTTC
CDR3 protein: CSVEGSLNYGYTF
D gene: .
V gene: TRBV29-1
clone size: .
J gene: TRBJ1-2
CDR3 length: 13

CDR3 DNA: TGTGCCAGCAGCTCAGCGGGGGACAATGAGCAGTTCTTC
CDR3 protein: CASSSAGDNEQFF
D gene: TRBD2
V gene: TRBV7-6
clone size: .
J gene: TRBJ2-1
CDR3 length: 13

CDR3 DNA: TGCGCCAGCGCGCAAAAGACCGGGGAGCTGTTTTTT
CDR3 protein: CASAQKTGELFF
D gene: .
V gene: TRBV4-1
clone size: many
J gene: TRBJ2-2
CDR3 length: 12

CDR3 DNA: TGTGCCAGTAGGCCCCAAGAAAACTCCTACGAGCAGTACTTC
CDR3 protein: CASRPQENSYEQYF
D gene: .
V gene: TRBV19
clone size: .
J gene: TRBJ2-7
CDR3 length: 14

CDR3 DNA: TGTGCCAGCAGCACAGGGGGCCGGGGCTATGGCTACACCTTC
CDR3 protein: CASSTGGRGYGYTF
D gene: TRBD1
V gene: TRBV7-8
clone size: .
J gene: TRBJ1-2
CDR3 length: 14

CDR3 DNA: TGCGCCAGCAGCCTCCGGGACCGCATGAAGGACGTCCTGACTTTC
CDR3 protein: CASSLRDRMKDVLTF
D gene: .
V gene: TRBV4-1
clone size: once
J gene: TRBJ2-6
CDR3 length: 15

CDR3 DNA: TGTGCCAGCGGTGAATCTAGCGGGGGAGATACGCAGTATTTT
CDR3 protein: CASGESSGGDTQYF
D gene: TRBD2
V gene: TRBV25-1
clone size: .
J gene: TRBJ2-3
CDR3 length: 14

CDR3 DNA: TGTGCCAGCAGCCAGTTTCCGACTGCGGCGGACAAACTCACAGATACGCAGTATTTT
CDR3 protein: CASSQFPTAADKLTDTQYF
D gene: .
V gene: TRBV27
clone size: .
J gene: TRBJ2-3
CDR3 length: 19

CDR3 DNA: TGTGCCAGCAGCTTAGCTGGGGGGGCTATCTCTGGAAACACCATATATTTT
CDR3 protein: CASSLAGGAISGNTIYF
D gene: .
V gene: TRBV7-6
clone size: .
J gene: TRBJ1-3
CDR3 length: 17

CDR3 DNA: TGTGCCAGTAGTATGAGTCTAAGCTATGGCTACACCTTC
CDR3 protein: CASSMSLSYGYTF
D gene: .
V gene: TRBV19
clone size: .
J gene: TRBJ1-2
CDR3 length: 13

CDR3 DNA: TGTGCCACATCAGAGGTTTTGTCCTATGGCTACACCTTC
CDR3 protein: CATSEVLSYGYTF
D gene: .
V gene: TRBV28
clone size: few
J gene: TRBJ1-2
CDR3 length: 13

CDR3 DNA: TGTGCCAGCAGCCTTGAGGCGGCGCGTGGTAGAGAGCAGTACTTC
CDR3 protein: CASSLEAARGREQYF
D gene: .
V gene: TRBV5-3
clone size: few
J gene: TRBJ2-7
CDR3 length: 15

CDR3 DNA: TGCAGTGCTAGAGGAATTGAGACAGGGGGAAGGACAGATACGCAGTATTTT
CDR3 protein: CSARGIETGGRTDTQYF
D gene: TRBD1
V gene: TRBV20-1
clone size: few
J gene: TRBJ2-3
CDR3 length: 17

CDR3 DNA: TGCGCCAGCAGCTTCAGGGGTGAAGCTTTCTTT
CDR3 protein: CASSFRGEAFF
D gene: .
V gene: TRBV5-1
clone size: few
J gene: TRBJ1-1
CDR3 length: 11

CDR3 DNA: TGTGCCAGCAGCCCCCGTATCGGACCGAACTATGGCTACACCTTC
CDR3 protein: CASSPRIGPNYGYTF
D gene: .
V gene: TRBV7-8
clone size: many
J gene: TRBJ1-2
CDR3 length: 15

CDR3 DNA: TGCGCCAGCAAGGAAAACCAAAACTACAATGAGCAGTTCTTC
CDR3 protein: CASKENQNYNEQFF
D gene: .
V gene: TRBV10-2
clone size: once
J gene: TRBJ2-1
CDR3 length: 14

CDR3 DNA: TGTGCCAGCAGCTTAGTCGGCAGGGAGAGAACAGATACGCAGTATTTT
CDR3 protein: CASSLVGRERTDTQYF
D gene: .
V gene: TRBV7-4
clone size: few
J gene: TRBJ2-3
CDR3 length: 16

CDR3 DNA: TGTGCCAGTAGTATAGGAGGGGGCAGCACTGAAGCTTTCTTT
CDR3 protein: CASSIGGGSTEAFF
D gene: TRBD1
V gene: TRBV19
clone size: .
J gene: TRBJ1-1
CDR3 length: 14

CDR3 DNA: TGTGCCAGTCTCGGGGGATATCAGCCCCAGCATTTT
CDR3 protein: CASLGGYQPQHF
D gene: .
V gene: TRBV19
clone size: few
J gene: TRBJ1-5
CDR3 length: 12

CDR3 DNA: TGCCCCAGCAGCTTGGCGATTCAGATTAGGGAGACCCAGTACTTC
CDR3 protein: CPSSLAIQIRETQYF
D gene: .
V gene: TRBV5-1
clone size: .
J gene: TRBJ2-5
CDR3 length: 15

CDR3 DNA: TGCAGCGTTTGGAGCGGGGGGGGAGATACGCAGTATTTT
CDR3 protein: CSVWSGGGDTQYF
D gene: TRBD2
V gene: TRBV29-1
clone size: .
J gene: TRBJ2-3
CDR3 length: 13

CDR3 DNA: TGTGCCAGCAGTACCTCGACAGCTTTGACCTACAATGAGCAGTTCTTC
CDR3 protein: CASSTSTALTYNEQFF
D gene: .
V gene: TRBV6-6
clone size: .
J gene: TRBJ2-1
CDR3 length: 16

CDR3 DNA: TGTGCCAGCACCCCCCACTCCTACAATGAGCAGTTCTTC
CDR3 protein: CASTPHSYNEQFF
D gene: .
V gene: TRBV6-2/TRBV6-3
clone size: .
J gene: TRBJ2-1
CDR3 length: 13

CDR3 DNA: TGTGCCAGCAGCGTGGGCTGGGACGACGAGCAGTACTTC
CDR3 protein: CASSVGWDDEQYF
D gene: .
V gene: TRBV7-8
clone size: many
J gene: TRBJ2-7
CDR3 length: 13

CDR3 DNA: TGTGCCAGCAGCCTCGCGGGGGGGCCAAGCACCGGGGAGCTGTTTTTT
CDR3 protein: CASSLAGGPSTGELFF
D gene: TRBD2
V gene: TRBV7-9
clone size: few
J gene: TRBJ2-2
CDR3 length: 16

CDR3 DNA: TGTGCCAGCAACCCCAACGCCCCGGACAGGGAGTTTTTTGTTGTGGGGGAGCTGTTTTTT
CDR3 protein: CASNPNAPDREFFVVGELFF
D gene: TRBD1
V gene: TRBV6-5
clone size: .
J gene: TRBJ2-2
CDR3 length: 20

CDR3 DNA: TGCGCCAGCAGTATGGGGAGGGGTAGCAATCAGCCCCAGCATTTT
CDR3 protein: CASSMGRGSNQPQHF
D gene: .
V gene: TRBV10-2
clone size: .
J gene: TRBJ1-5
CDR3 length: 15

CDR3 DNA: TGTGCCAGCAGTTACGAGGGGTGGACTGAAGCTTTCTTT
CDR3 protein: CASSYEGWTEAFF
D gene: .
V gene: TRBV6-2/TRBV6-3
clone size: few
J gene: TRBJ1-1
CDR3 length: 13

CDR3 DNA: TGCGCCAGCAGCGGACCGGGACAGACTAATGAAGCTTTCTTT
CDR3 protein: CASSGPGQTNEAFF
D gene: TRBD1
V gene: TRBV5-1
clone size: .
J gene: TRBJ1-1
CDR3 length: 14

CDR3 DNA: TGTGCCAGCAGCCAAGATTACGGACGGCAGGAGAGGTCAGTAGGGTATCAGACCCAGTACTTC
CDR3 protein: CASSQDYGRQERSVGYQTQYF
D gene: .
V gene: TRBV14
clone size: many
J gene: TRBJ2-5
CDR3 length: 21

CDR3 DNA: TGTGCCATCAGTGACCAACCCGACAGGACACCCTCTGGAAACACCATATATTTT
CDR3 protein: CAISDQPDRTPSGNTIYF
D gene: .
V gene: TRBV10-3
clone size: .
J gene: TRBJ1-3
CDR3 length: 18

CDR3 DNA: TGTGCCAGCAGCTTAGCTGGGGTCCGGGAGCTGTTTTTT
CDR3 protein: CASSLAGVRELFF
D gene: .
V gene: TRBV7-9
clone size: few
J gene: TRBJ2-2
CDR3 length: 13

CDR3 DNA: TGTGCCAGCAGCTTAGGTAGAGGACAGGGCGAAGAGACCCAGTACTTC
CDR3 protein: CASSLGRGQGEETQYF
D gene: TRBD1
V gene: TRBV7-9
clone size: many
J gene: TRBJ2-5
CDR3 length: 16

CDR3 DNA: TGTGCCAGCAGTATACAGCCGTACTATGGCTACACCTTC
CDR3 protein: CASSIQPYYGYTF
D gene: .
V gene: TRBV12-3/TRBV12-4
clone size: many
J gene: TRBJ1-2
CDR3 length: 13

CDR3 DNA: TGCGCCAGCAGCCGCCTCGGCGAGGGGTTCGGTGACTGGTCAACTAATGAAAAACTGTTTTTT
CDR3 protein: CASSRLGEGFGDWSTNEKLFF
D gene: .
V gene: TRBV4-1
clone size: .
J gene: TRBJ1-4
CDR3 length: 21